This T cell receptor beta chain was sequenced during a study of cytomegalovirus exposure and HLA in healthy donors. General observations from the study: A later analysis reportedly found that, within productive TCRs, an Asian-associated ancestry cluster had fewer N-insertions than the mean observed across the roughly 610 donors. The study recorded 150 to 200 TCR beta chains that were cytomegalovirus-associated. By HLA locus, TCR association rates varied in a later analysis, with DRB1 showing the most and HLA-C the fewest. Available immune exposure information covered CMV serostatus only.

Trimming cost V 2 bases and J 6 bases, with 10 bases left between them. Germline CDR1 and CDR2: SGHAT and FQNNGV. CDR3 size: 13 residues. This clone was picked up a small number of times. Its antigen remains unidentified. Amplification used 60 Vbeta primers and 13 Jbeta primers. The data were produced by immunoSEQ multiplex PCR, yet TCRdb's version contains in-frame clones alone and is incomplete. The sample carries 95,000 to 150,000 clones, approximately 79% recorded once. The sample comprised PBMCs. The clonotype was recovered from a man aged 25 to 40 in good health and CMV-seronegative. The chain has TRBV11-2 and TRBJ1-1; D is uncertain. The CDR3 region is CASSLILGAEAFF. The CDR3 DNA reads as TGTGCCAGCAGCTTAATTTTGGGAGCTGAAGCTTTCTTT.